This TCR beta chain was captured by sequencing in a study of blood T cell repertoires in COVID-19. The germline V gene encodes CDR1 MDHEN and CDR2 SYDVKM. The ends lost 5 bases at V and 6 bases at J; junction bases unmatched: 10. The CDR3 extends over 15 amino acids. Measured with immunoSEQ multiplex PCR; TCRdb has only the in-frame clones, and not every one. The sample shows roughly 140,000 clones, about 87% of them seen only once. The TCR originated in a man in his fifties or sixties who had recovered from COVID-19. The chain uses TRBV28 and TRBJ2-5, with TRBD1 matching over 9 bases. Sample: PBMCs or T cells enriched from blood (not recorded which). CDR3 coding DNA: TGTGCCAGCAGTCGGACGGGACAGGGTGTAAAGACCCAGTACTTC. It codes for CASSRTGQGVKTQYF.